What follows is one TCR beta chain and its context. The target antigen is unknown. Repertoires were generated with immunoSEQ multiplex PCR, while TCRdb's copy carries only in-frame clones and drops some. The sample carries about 86,000 clones, about 88% recorded once. The record originates from a study of T cell responses to AZD1222 COVID-19 vaccine. Study-wide results and caveats: Clonal diversity was possibly underestimated; the donors were predominantly white British and more often female. Seropositivity was recorded at baseline in only 6 or 7 AZD1222 recipients. Within unmutated variant regions lay the reported targets of nearly half of spike-specific TCRs. Spike regions recognized by vaccine-associated CD4 TCRs spanned the protein, led by 160-218 and 743-854.

The CDR3 has 15 residues. V dropped 0 bases and J dropped 3; count of bases not matched to a gene: 4. CDR1 and CDR2 (germline): MGHRA, YSYEKL. J is TRBJ2-7 and V is TRBV4-1; TRBD1 agrees at 8 bases. This clonotype was obtained from an adult who received the AZD1222 COVID-19 vaccine. The starting material was peripheral blood, obtained 28 days after the second AZD1222 dose. CDR3 protein: CASSQDWDRLYEQYF. CDR3 DNA: TGCGCCAGCAGCCAAGATTGGGACAGGCTCTACGAGCAGTACTTC.